These T cell receptor beta chains were read from a single sample in a study of T cell responses to AZD1222 COVID-19 vaccine. Profiling relied on immunoSEQ multiplex PCR, and the TCRdb table lists in-frame clones only, not all of them. The sample yields about 150,000 clones, 85% to 95% seen once. The sample consisted of peripheral blood, taken on day 0 of AZD1222 vaccination. The source is an adult in good health. CDR3s include the opening cysteine and the closing phenylalanine or tryptophan. Fields, in order: D gene, V gene, clone size, J gene, CDR3 protein, CDR3 DNA. A D gene is named only where the DNA matches it firmly. Not every row has a clone size; where given, it reads once, few, many or a size class.

TRBD1	TRBV10-2	.	TRBJ2-1	CASSGQGYNEQFF	TGCGCCAGCAGTGGACAGGGCTACAATGAGCAGTTCTTC
.	TRBV19	.	TRBJ2-6	CASSPGRQSSGANVLTF	TGTGCCAGTAGTCCGGGACGGCAGAGCTCTGGGGCCAACGTCCTGACTTTC
TRBD1	TRBV18	once	TRBJ1-2	CASSPSLQGGYYGYTF	TGTGCCAGCTCACCCTCACTTCAAGGGGGCTACTATGGCTACACCTTC
TRBD2	TRBV11-2	.	TRBJ2-5	CASSAGTSGAPETQYF	TGTGCCAGCAGCGCAGGGACTAGCGGGGCTCCCGAGACCCAGTACTTC
TRBD2	TRBV15	.	TRBJ2-5	CATSRGLAGQETQYF	TGTGCCACCAGCAGGGGACTAGCGGGGCAAGAGACCCAGTACTTC
TRBD1	TRBV3-1/TRBV3-2	few	TRBJ1-6	CASSAGTGESPLHF	TGTGCCAGCAGTGCCGGGACAGGGGAATCACCCCTCCACTTT
TRBD1	TRBV18	.	TRBJ2-7	CASSPGQGTEQYF	TGTGCCAGCTCACCGGGACAGGGAACCGAGCAGTACTTC
.	TRBV19	.	TRBJ1-6	CASQQELANSPLHF	TGTGCCAGTCAACAGGAACTAGCGAATTCACCCCTCCACTTT
.	TRBV12-3/TRBV12-4	.	TRBJ1-5	CASSAGSPQHF	TGTGCCAGCAGTGCGGGCAGCCCCCAGCATTTT
TRBD1	TRBV28	.	TRBJ2-5	CASSFYRQGERETQYF	TGTGCCAGCAGTTTCTACAGACAGGGGGAACGGGAGACCCAGTACTTC
TRBD1	TRBV7-2	.	TRBJ1-1	CASSFRDRGFTEAFF	TGTGCCAGCAGCTTTAGGGACAGGGGGTTTACTGAAGCTTTCTTT
.	TRBV14	.	TRBJ1-2	CASSQRTGFNYGYTF	TGTGCCAGCAGCCAACGCACAGGGTTCAACTATGGCTACACCTTC
TRBD1	TRBV15	.	TRBJ1-2	CATSPRGTQGVHGYTF	TGTGCCACCAGCCCCCGTGGGACACAGGGGGTACATGGCTACACCTTC
.	TRBV10-3	.	TRBJ1-5	CAISLDGRPQHF	TGTGCCATCAGTCTAGATGGCAGGCCCCAGCATTTT
TRBD1	TRBV18	.	TRBJ1-1	CASSPAGGLGTEAFF	TGTGCCAGCTCACCTGCAGGGGGACTGGGCACTGAAGCTTTCTTT